The present TCR beta chain was sequenced within a study of Graves' ophthalmopathy and Graves' hyperthyroidism. As for the study in general: At initial diagnosis, peripheral blood was obtained, and this preceded any treatment.

V was clipped by 4 bases and J by 4 bases, with 16 bases between them. The CDR3 runs 15 residues. Germline V CDR1 and CDR2: SEHNR, FQNEAQ (reference sequence). Turning to this clonotype: Its antigen is unidentified.

Whole-study results and caveats: Blood also held most thyroid clonotypes expanded above 0.001 frequency.

CDR3 regions of TCR beta were amplified from RNA transcripts. Second-round multiplex PCR came after first-round RT-PCR with HTBI primers. MiXCR was run by TCRdb on the multiplex PCR reads, yielding one entry per CDR3 protein. The repertoire consists of approximately 700,000 distinct CDR3 sequences, with roughly 41% occurring once and the leading ten covering under 3.5%. The sequenced material came from peripheral blood. The J gene is TRBJ2-5, the V gene TRBV7-9; a weak D match, TRBD2 (5 bases). The TCR originated in an adult man with Graves' ophthalmopathy. The CDR3 bases are TGTGCCAGCAGCTCTAGGACTCTCCCGGGAGAGACCCAGTACTTC. This codes for CASSSRTLPGETQYF.